The source of this T cell receptor (beta chain) is a study of long-term antiretroviral therapy in people with HIV. Survey-level resolution applied to immunoSEQ assay v3.0. Repertoires were generated with immunoSEQ multiplex PCR, while TCRdb's copy carries only in-frame clones and drops some. Of 25,000 to 35,000 clones in the sample, 60% to 85% were seen once. The source material was unsorted PBMCs, sampled 3.1 years after starting antiretroviral therapy. This sequence was found in a woman between 45 and 60 years old with HIV.

The CDR3 loop is CSAREITEAFF. CDR3 nucleotide sequence: TGCAGTGCTAGAGAGATCACTGAAGCTTTCTTT. This chain joins TRBV20-1 and TRBJ1-1; unclear D gene. V lost 0 bases and J lost 4, with 3 bases in between. Germline values: CDR1 DFQATT, CDR2 SNEGSKA (reference sequence). This CDR3 contains 11 residues.